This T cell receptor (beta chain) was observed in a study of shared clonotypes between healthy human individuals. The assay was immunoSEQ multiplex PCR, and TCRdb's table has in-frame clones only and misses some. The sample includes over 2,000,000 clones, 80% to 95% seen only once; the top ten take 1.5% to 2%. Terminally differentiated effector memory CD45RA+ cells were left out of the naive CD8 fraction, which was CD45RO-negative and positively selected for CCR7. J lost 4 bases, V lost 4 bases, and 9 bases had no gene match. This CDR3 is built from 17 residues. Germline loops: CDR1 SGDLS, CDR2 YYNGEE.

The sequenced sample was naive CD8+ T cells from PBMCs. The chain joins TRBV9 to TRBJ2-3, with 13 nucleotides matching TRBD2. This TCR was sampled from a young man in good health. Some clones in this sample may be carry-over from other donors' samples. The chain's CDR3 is CASSPWGLAGNADTQYF. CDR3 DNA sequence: TGTGCCAGCAGCCCGTGGGGACTAGCGGGGAATGCAGATACGCAGTATTTT.